This entry features one TCR beta chain sequence. Germline V gives CDR1 MNHNS, CDR2 SASEGT. Deletions cut 3 bases from V and 1 base from J, with 9 bases between. The CDR3 runs to 14 residues. This sample is part of a study of shared clonotypes between healthy human individuals. TCRdb keeps only in-frame clones here, not all; method: immunoSEQ multiplex PCR. The repertoire consists of around 720,000 clones, with 55% to 85% occurring once and the leading ten covering more than 1.5%. The rearrangement uses TRBV6-1 and TRBJ2-5, with D uncertain. The specimen sequenced was memory CD4+ T cells sorted from blood. Subset defined: CD45RA-negative fraction. This receptor was obtained from a woman aged 30 to 39 in good health. Here the CDR3 DNA reads TGTGCCAGCAGTGAGCAGTCTCGCCAAGAGACCCAGTACTTC. Translation gives CASSEQSRQETQYF.